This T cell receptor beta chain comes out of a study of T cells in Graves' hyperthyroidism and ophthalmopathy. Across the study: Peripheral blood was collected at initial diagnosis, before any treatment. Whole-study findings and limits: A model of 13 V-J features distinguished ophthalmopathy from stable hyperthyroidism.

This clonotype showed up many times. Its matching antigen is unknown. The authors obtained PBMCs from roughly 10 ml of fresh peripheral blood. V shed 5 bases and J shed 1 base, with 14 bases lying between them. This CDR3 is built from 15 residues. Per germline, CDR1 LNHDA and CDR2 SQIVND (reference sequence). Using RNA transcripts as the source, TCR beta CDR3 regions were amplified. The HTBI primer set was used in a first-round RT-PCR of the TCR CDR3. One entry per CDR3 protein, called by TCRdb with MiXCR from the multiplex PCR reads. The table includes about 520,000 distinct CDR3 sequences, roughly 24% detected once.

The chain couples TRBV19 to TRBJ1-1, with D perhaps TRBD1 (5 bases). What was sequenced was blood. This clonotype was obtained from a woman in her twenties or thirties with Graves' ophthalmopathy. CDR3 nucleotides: TGTGCCAGTAGTTCCCAAGACAGAGCGAACACTGAAGCTTTCTTT. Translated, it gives CASSSQDRANTEAFF.